One sample yielded the 20 T cell receptor beta chains listed below, sequenced in a study of spatial heterogeneity in lung cancer. Time point meaning: blood at routine non-recurrence follow-up after resection. Extraction of whole RNA from tumor, nontumor lung or frozen PBMC preceded unsorted sequencing. Each CDR3 protein gets one entry after TCRdb re-called the 5' RACE reads with MiXCR. The sample lists about 120,000 distinct CDR3 sequences; over 9% were seen once. Sequences were derived from PBMCs, sampled at follow-up. The source of these receptors is a male donor with early-stage non-small cell lung cancer.

This clonotype was counted between two and nine times. The V gene is TRBV12-3 or TRBV12-4, the J gene TRBJ1-5; 10 bases align to TRBD1. This CDR3 comprises 18 residues. J gave up 3 bases and V 2 bases, and 10 bases lay outside the gene matches. CDR3 amino acids: CASSLPARQGADNQPQHF. In nucleotides, the CDR3 is TGTGCCAGCAGTTTACCGGCCCGACAGGGGGCGGACAATCAGCCCCAGCATTTT.

The table lists this clonotype with many counts. This chain joins TRBV28 and TRBJ1-1; tentative D call: TRBD1 (5 bases). This CDR3 has 15 residues. Germline CDR1 MDHEN, CDR2 SYDVKM. V was trimmed by 2 bases and J by 0 bases, leaving 10 bases between them. In DNA form, the CDR3 reads TGTGCCAGCAGTTTAAGTGGGACCATGAACACTGAAGCTTTCTTT. Protein sequence: CASSLSGTMNTEAFF.

In this sample, this clonotype turned up many times. The genes are TRBV27 and TRBJ2-3; D is perhaps TRBD1 or TRBD2 (5 bases each). Germline CDR1 MNHEY, CDR2 SMNVEV (reference sequence). The length of the CDR3 is 15 residues. The V end was cut by 2 bases, the J end by 0 bases, with 9 bases between. CDR3 sequence (DNA): TGTGCCAGCAGTTTAAGAGGGGCTAGCACAGATACGCAGTATTTT. Its translation is CASSLRGASTDTQYF.

The gene calls are TRBV6-2 or TRBV6-3 and TRBJ2-4; D is possibly TRBD2 (5 bases). This CDR3 comprises 17 residues. V lost 6 bases and J lost 0, with 18 bases in between. Germline CDR1 and CDR2: MNHEY and SVGEGT. The CDR3 sequence: CASSPTRTGLAKNIQYF. The CDR3, as DNA: TGTGCCAGCAGCCCTACGAGGACTGGACTAGCCAAAAACATTCAGTACTTC.

This clonotype was found a few times. The chain has TRBV19 and TRBJ1-2; TRBD1 is a possible D gene (6 bases). With 4 bases removed from V and 0 bases from J, the gap between germline ends came to 15 bases. The CDR3 covers 16 residues. Germline CDR1 LNHDA, CDR2 SQIVND (reference sequence). This CDR3 reads CASSRSDSASNYGYTF. Here the CDR3 DNA reads TGTGCCAGTAGTAGATCGGACAGCGCCTCTAACTATGGCTACACCTTC.

The sample holds a few counts of this clonotype. This chain connects TRBV28 to TRBJ2-2, with TRBD2 identical over 11 bases. V lost 5 bases to trimming and J lost 6 bases; unmatched junction nucleotides: 5. Germline CDR1 is MDHEN and CDR2 is SYDVKM. The length of the CDR3 is 15 residues. The chain's CDR3 is CASSRSGGASGELFF. CDR3 DNA sequence: TGTGCCAGCAGTCGTAGCGGGGGGGCCTCCGGGGAGCTGTTTTTT.

On this clonotype: This may come from a read error, since a much larger clone is one base off. V is TRBV4-2 and J is TRBJ2-5, with D possibly matching TRBD1 (5 bases). Germline-derived CDR1 and CDR2 are LGHNA and YNFKEQ. The CDR3 loop spans 16 amino acids. Trimming removed 1 base from V and 5 bases from J, with 17 bases in between. CDR3 in amino acids: CASSQALQGRSETQYF. CDR3 coding DNA: TGTGCCAGCAGCCAAGCCCTGCAGGGCCGGTCGGAGACCCAGTACTTC.

This clonotype was seen many times. CDR3 in DNA: TGTGCCAGCAGCCTCCGCCGGGACAGGGCTAATTCACCCCTCCACTTT. Protein product: CASSLRRDRANSPLHF. The rearrangement uses TRBV7-6 and TRBJ1-6; 9 bases are shared with TRBD1. This CDR3 is 16 amino acids long. V shed 5 bases and J 6 bases; nucleotides not matched to a gene: 8. Germline-derived CDR1 and CDR2 are SGHVS and FNYEAQ.

This clonotype was seen a few times. The chain couples TRBV5-1 to TRBJ2-1; 11 nucleotides match TRBD2. This CDR3 is built from 15 residues. In germline, CDR1 is SGHRS, CDR2 YFSETQ. Trimming at V came to 3 bases and at J to 6 bases, leaving 5 bases not matched to a gene. The DNA for the CDR3 is TGCGCCAGCAGCTCCCTAGCGGGGGGCCTCAATGAGCAGTTCTTC. Translated, it gives CASSSLAGGLNEQFF.

The rearrangement joins TRBV5-1 to TRBJ1-1; 9 nucleotides line up with TRBD1. The length of the CDR3 is 14 residues. Germline trimming cut 0 bases from V and 6 bases from J; bases unmatched to any gene: 3. Germline CDR1 and CDR2: SGHRS and YFSETQ. The CDR3 loop reads CASSLGQGESEAFF. The CDR3, as DNA: TGCGCCAGCAGCTTGGGACAGGGGGAATCTGAAGCTTTCTTT.

CDR3 region: CASSLQREGDTQYF. CDR3 in DNA: TGCGCCAGCAGCTTGCAGCGGGAAGGAGATACGCAGTATTTT. The rearrangement joins TRBV5-1 to TRBJ2-3; 7 bases line up with TRBD2. There are 14 residues in the CDR3. CDR1 SGHRS and CDR2 YFSETQ come from the germline V gene. V gave up 1 base and J gave up 5 bases; unmatched junction bases: 4.

This clonotype has just a few counts. This chain uses TRBV7-2 with TRBJ2-1, with unresolved D. CDR1 is SGHTA and CDR2 is FQGNSA in the germline V gene. The CDR3 loop spans 15 amino acids. The V end was cut by 1 base, the J end by 0 bases, with 7 bases between. CDR3 loop: CASSLEPGSYNEQFF. CDR3 bases: TGTGCCAGCAGCTTAGAACCCGGCTCCTACAATGAGCAGTTCTTC. Using reference TRBV7-2 and TRBJ2-1 for the parts outside the CDR3, the full variable domain is GAGVSQSPSNKVTEKGKDVELRCDPISGHTALYWYRQSLGQGLEFLIYFQGNSAPDKSGLPSDRFSAERTGGSVSTLTIQRTQQEDSAVYLCASSLEPGSYNEQFFGPGTRLTVL.

This clonotype was found many times. The chain is built from TRBV20-1 and TRBJ2-7, with D perhaps TRBD1 (6 bases). CDR3 length: 12 residues. The germline V and J ends were trimmed by 4 bases and 4 bases, with 11 bases remaining between them. Germline V gives CDR1 DFQATT, CDR2 SNEGSKA (reference sequence). The CDR3 protein is CSAKLGQYEQYF. The DNA of the CDR3 is TGCAGTGCTAAATTAGGACAGTACGAGCAGTACTTC.

This clonotype has a count of ten or more. The chain joins TRBV28 to TRBJ1-5; D is uncertain. Germline V gives CDR1 MDHEN, CDR2 SYDVKM. The CDR3 length is 14 residues. The ends were cut back, 6 bases at V and 0 bases at J, with 9 bases in the middle. The CDR3 bases are TGTGCCAGCAGACAGAGTAATAGCAATCAGCCCCAGCATTTT. This codes for CASRQSNSNQPQHF.

The V and J genes are TRBV5-1 and TRBJ2-7; 11 bases are shared with TRBD1. From germline, CDR1 is SGHRS and CDR2 YFSETQ. CDR3 length: 15 residues. Trimming at V came to 0 bases and at J to 5 bases, leaving 4 bases not matched to a gene. CDR3 bases: TGCGCCAGCAGCTTGGAACGGGACAGGGGGAACGAGCAGTACTTC. This gives the protein CASSLERDRGNEQYF.

This clonotype was seen many times. The rearrangement joins TRBV11-2 to TRBJ2-6, with 10 bases matching TRBD1. Germline V lookup: CDR1 SGHAT, CDR2 FQNNGV. The CDR3 has 19 residues. The V and J ends lost 5 bases and 0 bases, in that order; junction bases with no gene match: 10. The CDR3 sequence is CASSTPTGGLVSGANVLTF. In nucleotides, the CDR3 is TGTGCCAGCAGCACGCCGACAGGGGGCTTGGTCTCTGGGGCCAACGTCCTGACTTTC.

This clonotype was observed a handful of times. This chain links TRBV6-5 with TRBJ2-2, with D possibly TRBD1 on 5 matching bases. The CDR3 has 12 amino acids. Trimming took 2 bases from V and 11 from J, leaving 9 bases between them. Germline CDR1 and CDR2: MNHEY and SVGAGI. Here the CDR3 reads CASSYVQGELFF. The CDR3, as DNA: TGTGCCAGCAGTTACGTCCAGGGAGAGCTGTTTTTT.

The chain has TRBV6-2 or TRBV6-3 and TRBJ1-1; TRBD1 is a possible D gene (5 bases). Trimming removed 6 bases from V and 0 bases from J, with 23 bases in between. Germline V CDR1 and CDR2: MNHEY, SVGEGT. This CDR3 region has 18 residues. CDR3 sequence reads: CASSPPARVGIMNTEAFF. DNA for the CDR3: TGTGCCAGCAGCCCCCCGGCCAGGGTTGGGATCATGAACACTGAAGCTTTCTTT.

The genes are TRBV5-1 and TRBJ2-7; 7 bases fit TRBD1. Germline V gene data show CDR1 as SGHRS and CDR2 as YFSETQ. The J segment lost 1 base and the V segment lost 6 bases, leaving 4 bases of the junction unmatched. The CDR3 sequence is 13 residues long. This chain's CDR3 is CASNGQVSYEQYF. DNA for the CDR3: TGCGCCAGCAACGGACAGGTTTCCTACGAGCAGTACTTC. Looking up the rest from reference TRBV5-1 and TRBJ2-7 gives the full variable domain: KAGVTQTPRYLIKTRGQQVTLSCSPISGHRSVSWYQQTPGQGLQFLFEYFSETQRNKGNFPGRFSGRQFSNSRSEMNVSTLELGDSALYLCASNGQVSYEQYFGPGTRLTVT.

The rearrangement uses TRBV6-2 or TRBV6-3 and TRBJ2-3; TRBD1 agrees at 7 bases. The length of the CDR3 is 14 residues. V dropped 11 bases and J dropped 0; count of bases not matched to a gene: 8. The germline V gene encodes CDR1 MNHEY and CDR2 SVGEGT. This CDR3 reads CAAQQGPSTDTQYF. DNA for the CDR3: TGTGCCGCCCAACAGGGGCCTAGCACAGATACGCAGTATTTT.